The T cell receptor beta chain under discussion was sequenced for a study of STAT5B mutations in CD4+ large granular lymphocyte leukemia. Buffy coats from healthy blood donors served as controls. Per the germline V gene, CDR1 is MNHEY and CDR2 is SMNVEV (reference sequence). V was cut by 6 bases and J by 3 bases, with 12 bases left in between. This CDR3 is 14 amino acids long. TCRdb's copy holds only in-frame clones and misses some; the assay was immunoSEQ multiplex PCR. The sample lists approximately 35,000 clones, just over 75% occurring once. Concerning this clone itself: Its antigen is not known.

Study observations and caveats: Compared with healthy controls (2/35), patient top clones favored TRBV06 (8/27). Main leukemic clonotypes were patient-specific, but about 26% appeared at low frequency elsewhere. Patient CD4-sorted repertoires looked more clonal than healthy CD4+ repertoires, even without putative leukemic clones.

This rearrangement joins TRBV27 to TRBJ2-1, with a possible D match to TRBD1 (6 bases). Sequenced input: CD4+ T cells from blood buffy coats. This sequence was found in a human donor in good health. For the CDR3, the DNA is TGTGCCAGCAGCCGGCCAGGGGTCTACAATGAGCAGTTCTTC. The encoded protein is CASSRPGVYNEQFF.